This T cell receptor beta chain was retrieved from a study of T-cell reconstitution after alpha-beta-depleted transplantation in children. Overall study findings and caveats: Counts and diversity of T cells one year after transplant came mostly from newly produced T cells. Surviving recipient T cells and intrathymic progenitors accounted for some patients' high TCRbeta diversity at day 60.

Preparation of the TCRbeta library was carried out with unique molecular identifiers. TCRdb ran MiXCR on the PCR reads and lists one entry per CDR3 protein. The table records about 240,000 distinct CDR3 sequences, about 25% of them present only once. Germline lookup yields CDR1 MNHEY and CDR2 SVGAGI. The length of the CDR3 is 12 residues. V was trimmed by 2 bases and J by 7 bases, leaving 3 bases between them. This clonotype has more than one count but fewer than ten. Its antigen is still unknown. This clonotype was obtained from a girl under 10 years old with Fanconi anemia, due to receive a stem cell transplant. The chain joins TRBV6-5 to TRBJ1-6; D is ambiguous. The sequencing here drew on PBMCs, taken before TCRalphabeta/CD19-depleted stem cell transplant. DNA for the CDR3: TGTGCCAGCAGTTACGCCAATTCACCCCTCCACTTT. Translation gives CASSYANSPLHF.